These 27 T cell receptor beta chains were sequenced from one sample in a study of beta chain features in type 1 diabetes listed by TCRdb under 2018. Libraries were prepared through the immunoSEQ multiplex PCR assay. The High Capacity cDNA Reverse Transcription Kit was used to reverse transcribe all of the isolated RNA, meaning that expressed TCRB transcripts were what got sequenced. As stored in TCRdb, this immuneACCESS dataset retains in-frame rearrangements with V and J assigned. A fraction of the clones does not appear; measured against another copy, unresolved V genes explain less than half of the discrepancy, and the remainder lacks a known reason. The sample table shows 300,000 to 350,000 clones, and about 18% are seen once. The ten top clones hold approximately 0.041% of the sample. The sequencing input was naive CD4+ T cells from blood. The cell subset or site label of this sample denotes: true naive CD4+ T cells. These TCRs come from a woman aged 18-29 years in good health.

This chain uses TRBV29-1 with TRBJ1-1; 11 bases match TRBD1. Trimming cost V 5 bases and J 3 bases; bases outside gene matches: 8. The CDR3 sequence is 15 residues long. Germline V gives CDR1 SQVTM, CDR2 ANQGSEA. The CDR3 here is CSVRDRGSWDTEAFF. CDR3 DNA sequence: TGCAGCGTTAGGGACAGGGGGAGTTGGGACACTGAAGCTTTCTTT.

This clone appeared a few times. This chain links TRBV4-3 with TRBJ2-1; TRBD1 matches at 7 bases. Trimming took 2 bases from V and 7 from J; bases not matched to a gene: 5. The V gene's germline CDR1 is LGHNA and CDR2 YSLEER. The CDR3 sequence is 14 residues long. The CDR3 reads CASSQNRGRNEQFF. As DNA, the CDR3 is TGCGCCAGCAGCCAAAACAGGGGTCGGAATGAGCAGTTCTTC.

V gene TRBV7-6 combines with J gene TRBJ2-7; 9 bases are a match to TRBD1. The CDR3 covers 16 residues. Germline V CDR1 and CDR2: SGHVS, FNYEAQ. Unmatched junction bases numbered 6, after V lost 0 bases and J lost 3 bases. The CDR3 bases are TGTGCCAGCAGCTTAGCGGCGACAGGGGGTTTCTACGAGCAGTACTTC. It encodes CASSLAATGGFYEQYF. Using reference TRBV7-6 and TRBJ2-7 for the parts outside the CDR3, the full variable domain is GAGVSQSPRYKVTKRGQDVALRCDPISGHVSLYWYRQALGQGPEFLTYFNYEAQQDKSGLPNDRFSAERPEGSISTLTIQRTEQRDSAMYRCASSLAATGGFYEQYFGPGTRLTVT.

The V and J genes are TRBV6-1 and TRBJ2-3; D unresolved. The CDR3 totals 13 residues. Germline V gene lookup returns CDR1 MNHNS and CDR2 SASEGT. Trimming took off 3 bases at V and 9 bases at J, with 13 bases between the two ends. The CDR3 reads CASSDLTPSTQYF. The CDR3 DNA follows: TGTGCCAGCAGTGACCTGACTCCATCCACGCAGTATTTT.

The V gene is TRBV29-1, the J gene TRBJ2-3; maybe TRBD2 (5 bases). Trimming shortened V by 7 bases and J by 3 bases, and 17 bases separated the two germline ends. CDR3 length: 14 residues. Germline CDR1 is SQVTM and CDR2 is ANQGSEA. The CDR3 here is CSAKSGFLTDTQYF. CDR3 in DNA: TGCAGCGCCAAAAGCGGATTCTTGACAGATACGCAGTATTTT.

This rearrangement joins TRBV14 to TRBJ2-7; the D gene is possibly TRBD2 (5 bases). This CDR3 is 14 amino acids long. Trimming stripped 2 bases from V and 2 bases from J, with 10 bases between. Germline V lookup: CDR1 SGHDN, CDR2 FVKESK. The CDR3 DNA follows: TGTGCCAGCAGCCAAAGAGGGATAACCTACGAGCAGTACTTC. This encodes CASSQRGITYEQYF. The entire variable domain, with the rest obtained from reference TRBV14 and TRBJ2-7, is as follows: EAGVTQFPSHSVIEKGQTVTLRCDPISGHDNLYWYRRVMGKEIKFLLHFVKESKQDESGMPNNRFLAERTGGTYSTLKVQPAELEDSGVYFCASSQRGITYEQYFGPGTRLTVT.

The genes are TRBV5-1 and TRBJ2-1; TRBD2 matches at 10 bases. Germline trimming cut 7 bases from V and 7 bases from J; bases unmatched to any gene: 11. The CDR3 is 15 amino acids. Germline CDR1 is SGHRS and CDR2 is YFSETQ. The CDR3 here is CASCLLAGATNEQFF. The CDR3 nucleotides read TGCGCCAGCTGCCTCCTAGCGGGAGCCACAAATGAGCAGTTCTTC.

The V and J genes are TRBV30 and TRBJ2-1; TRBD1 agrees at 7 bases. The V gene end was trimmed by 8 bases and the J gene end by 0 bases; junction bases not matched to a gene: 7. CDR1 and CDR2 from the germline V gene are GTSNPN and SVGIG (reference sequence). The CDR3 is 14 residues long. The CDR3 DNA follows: TGTGCCCTACGGGACAGCCGCTCCTACAATGAGCAGTTCTTC. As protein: CALRDSRSYNEQFF. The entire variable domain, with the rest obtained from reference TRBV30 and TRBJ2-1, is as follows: SQTIHQWPATLVQPVGSPLSLECTVEGTSNPNLYWYRQAAGRGLQLLFYSVGIGQISSEVPQNLSASRPQDRQFILSSKKLLLSDSGFYLCALRDSRSYNEQFFGPGTRLTVL.

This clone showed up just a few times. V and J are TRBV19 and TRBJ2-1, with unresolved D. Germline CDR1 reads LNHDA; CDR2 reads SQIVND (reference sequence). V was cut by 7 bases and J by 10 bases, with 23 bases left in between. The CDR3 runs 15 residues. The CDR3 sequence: CASTISHSGIFEQFF. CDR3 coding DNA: TGTGCCAGTACCATTAGCCATTCCGGTATTTTCGAGCAGTTCTTC.

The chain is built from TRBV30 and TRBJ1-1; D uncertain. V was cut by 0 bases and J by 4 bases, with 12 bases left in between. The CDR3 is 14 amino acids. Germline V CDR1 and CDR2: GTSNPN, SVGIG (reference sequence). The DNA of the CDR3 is TGTGCCTGGAGTGTGCGGACGGGGTTCACTGAAGCTTTCTTT. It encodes CAWSVRTGFTEAFF.

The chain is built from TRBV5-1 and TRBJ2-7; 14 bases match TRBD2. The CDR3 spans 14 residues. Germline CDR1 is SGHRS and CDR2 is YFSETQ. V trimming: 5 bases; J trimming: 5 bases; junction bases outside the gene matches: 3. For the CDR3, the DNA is TGCGCCAGCAGTGGACTAGCGGGGGGAAACGAGCAGTACTTC. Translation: CASSGLAGGNEQYF.

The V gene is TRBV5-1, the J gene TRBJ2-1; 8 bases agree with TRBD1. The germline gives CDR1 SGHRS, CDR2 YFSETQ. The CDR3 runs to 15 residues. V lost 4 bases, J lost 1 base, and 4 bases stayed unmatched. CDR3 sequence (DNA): TGCGCCAGCAGCCGGGGACAGGCTTCCTACAATGAGCAGTTCTTC. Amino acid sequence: CASSRGQASYNEQFF.

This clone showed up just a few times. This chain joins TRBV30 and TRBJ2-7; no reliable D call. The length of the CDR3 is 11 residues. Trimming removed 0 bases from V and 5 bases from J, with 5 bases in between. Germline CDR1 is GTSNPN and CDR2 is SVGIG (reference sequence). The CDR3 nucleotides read TGTGCCTGGAGTGTTTCCAACGAGCAGTACTTC. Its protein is CAWSVSNEQYF.

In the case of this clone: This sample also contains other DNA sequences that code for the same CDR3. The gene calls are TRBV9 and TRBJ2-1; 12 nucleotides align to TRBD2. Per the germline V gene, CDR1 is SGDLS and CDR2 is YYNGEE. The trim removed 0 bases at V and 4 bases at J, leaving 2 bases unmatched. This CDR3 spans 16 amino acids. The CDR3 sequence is CASSVASGRGYNEQFF. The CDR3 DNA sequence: TGTGCCAGCAGCGTAGCTAGCGGGAGGGGTTACAATGAGCAGTTCTTC. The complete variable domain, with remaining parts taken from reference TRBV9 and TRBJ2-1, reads DSGVTQTPKHLITATGQRVTLRCSPRSGDLSVYWYQQSLDQGLQFLIQYYNGEERAKGNILERFSAQQFPDLHSELNLSSLELGDSALYFCASSVASGRGYNEQFFGPGTRLTVL.

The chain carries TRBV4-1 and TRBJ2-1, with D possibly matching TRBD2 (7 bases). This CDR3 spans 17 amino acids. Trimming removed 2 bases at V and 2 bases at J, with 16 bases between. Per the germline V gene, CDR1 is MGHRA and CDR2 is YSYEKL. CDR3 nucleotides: TGCGCCAGCAGCCAATGGGGGGCGGGAGCAACCTACAATGAGCAGTTCTTC. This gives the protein CASSQWGAGATYNEQFF.

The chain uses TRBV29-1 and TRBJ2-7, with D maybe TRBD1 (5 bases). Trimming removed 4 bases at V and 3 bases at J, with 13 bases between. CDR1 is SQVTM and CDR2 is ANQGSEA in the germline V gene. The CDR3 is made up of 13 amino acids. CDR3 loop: CSVGRDVGYEQYF. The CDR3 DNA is TGCAGCGTTGGCAGGGATGTGGGCTACGAGCAGTACTTC.

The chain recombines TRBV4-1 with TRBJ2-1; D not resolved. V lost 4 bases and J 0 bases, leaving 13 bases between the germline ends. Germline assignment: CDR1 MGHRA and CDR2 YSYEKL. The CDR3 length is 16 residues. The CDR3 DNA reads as TGCGCCAGCAGCCGGCTTGGTCCTAGCTCCTACAATGAGCAGTTCTTC. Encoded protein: CASSRLGPSSYNEQFF.

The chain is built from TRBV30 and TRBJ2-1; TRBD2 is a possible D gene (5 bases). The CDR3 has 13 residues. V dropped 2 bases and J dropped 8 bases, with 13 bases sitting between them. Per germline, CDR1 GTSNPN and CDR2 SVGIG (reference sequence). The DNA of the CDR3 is TGTGCCTGGAGTCCGGGGTTTAGGGATGAGCAGTTCTTC. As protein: CAWSPGFRDEQFF.

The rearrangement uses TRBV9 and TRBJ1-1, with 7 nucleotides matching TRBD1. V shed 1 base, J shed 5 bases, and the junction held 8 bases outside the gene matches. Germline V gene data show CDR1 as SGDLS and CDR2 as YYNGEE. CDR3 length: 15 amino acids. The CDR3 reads CASSVYSGGRTEAFF. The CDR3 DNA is TGTGCCAGCAGCGTATACTCAGGGGGAAGGACTGAAGCTTTCTTT.

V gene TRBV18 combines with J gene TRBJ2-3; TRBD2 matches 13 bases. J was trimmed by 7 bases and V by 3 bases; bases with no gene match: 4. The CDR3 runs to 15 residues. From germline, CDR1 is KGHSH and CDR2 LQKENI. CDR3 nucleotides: TGTGCCAGCTCACCGGAACTAGCGGGAGGGCATACGCAGTATTTT. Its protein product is CASSPELAGGHTQYF.

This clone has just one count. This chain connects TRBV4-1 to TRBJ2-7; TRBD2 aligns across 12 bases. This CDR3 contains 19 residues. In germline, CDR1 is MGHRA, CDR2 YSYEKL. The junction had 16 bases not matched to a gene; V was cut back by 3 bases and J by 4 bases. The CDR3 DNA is TGCGCCAGCAGCCACACCCTCACTAGCGGGAGGTCGTTCCCGTACGAGCAGTACTTC. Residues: CASSHTLTSGRSFPYEQYF.

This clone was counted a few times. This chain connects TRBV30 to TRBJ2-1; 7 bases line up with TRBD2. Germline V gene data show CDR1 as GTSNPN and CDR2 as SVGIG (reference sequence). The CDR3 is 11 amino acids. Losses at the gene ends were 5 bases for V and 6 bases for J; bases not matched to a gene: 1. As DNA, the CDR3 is TGTGCCTGGGGGGGGGTCAATGAGCAGTTCTTC. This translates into CAWGGVNEQFF. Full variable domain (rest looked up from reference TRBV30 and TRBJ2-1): SQTIHQWPATLVQPVGSPLSLECTVEGTSNPNLYWYRQAAGRGLQLLFYSVGIGQISSEVPQNLSASRPQDRQFILSSKKLLLSDSGFYLCAWGGVNEQFFGPGTRLTVL.

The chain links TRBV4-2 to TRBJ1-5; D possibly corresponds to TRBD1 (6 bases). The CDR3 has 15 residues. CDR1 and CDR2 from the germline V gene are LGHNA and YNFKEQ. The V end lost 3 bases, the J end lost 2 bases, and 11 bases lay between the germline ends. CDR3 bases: TGTGCCAGCAGCCAGGAGGACAGCCGCAATCAGCCCCAGCATTTT. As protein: CASSQEDSRNQPQHF.

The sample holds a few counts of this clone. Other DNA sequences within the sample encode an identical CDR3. The CDR3 region has the DNA TGTGCCAGCTCACTTGGGACAGGGGATAACTATGGCTACACCTTC. It yields the protein CASSLGTGDNYGYTF. This chain links TRBV18 with TRBJ1-2; TRBD1 aligns across 10 bases. The ends lost 4 bases at V and 1 base at J; junction bases unmatched: 3. Germline loops: CDR1 KGHSH, CDR2 LQKENI. CDR3 length equals 15 residues.

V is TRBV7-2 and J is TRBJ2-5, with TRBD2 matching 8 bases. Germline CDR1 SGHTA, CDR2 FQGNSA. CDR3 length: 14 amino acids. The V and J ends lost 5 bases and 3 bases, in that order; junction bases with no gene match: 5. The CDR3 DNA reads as TGTGCCAGCAGCCGGACTAGCATTAAAGAGACCCAGTACTTC. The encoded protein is CASSRTSIKETQYF.

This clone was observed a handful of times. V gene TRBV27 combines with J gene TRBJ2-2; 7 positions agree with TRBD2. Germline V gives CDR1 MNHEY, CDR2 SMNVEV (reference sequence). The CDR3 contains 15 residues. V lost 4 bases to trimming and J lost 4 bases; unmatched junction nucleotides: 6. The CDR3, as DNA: TGTGCCAGCAGTTCCCTGGGGGGGGGCACCGGGGAGCTGTTTTTT. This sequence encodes CASSSLGGGTGELFF.

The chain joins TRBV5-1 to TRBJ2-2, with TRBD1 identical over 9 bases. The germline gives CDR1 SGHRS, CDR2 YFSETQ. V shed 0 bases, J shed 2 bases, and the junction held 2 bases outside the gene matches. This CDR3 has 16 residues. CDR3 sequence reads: CASSLGTGDNTGELFF. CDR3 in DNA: TGCGCCAGCAGCTTGGGGACAGGGGACAACACCGGGGAGCTGTTTTTT.